This T cell receptor (beta chain) was sequenced during a study of T cells after posttransplantation cyclophosphamide. Clones were sequenced by immunoSEQ multiplex PCR, and TCRdb holds only the in-frame ones, with some missing. The sample shows around 17,000 clones, roughly 81% of them seen only once. Notes on the study in general: Later blood repertoires were often dominated by clones from the donor CD8+ memory compartment. After PTCy, TRB diversity resembled that of CNI/methotrexate controls.

On this clone itself: Its target is unknown.

Treatment was busulfan-fludarabine conditioning, a marrow graft, and cyclophosphamide on days +3 and +4. This CDR3 region has 15 residues. Looked up from germline, CDR1 is SGHDN and CDR2 is FVKESK. Trimming cost V 4 bases and J 3 bases; bases outside gene matches: 9. The input for sequencing was CD8+ T cells sorted from PBMCs, taken roughly 250 weeks after a stem cell transplant with posttransplant cyclophosphamide. The chain recombines TRBV14 with TRBJ2-7; 7 bases align to TRBD1. The TCR sequence derives from a female patient in her forties who received an allogeneic stem cell transplant from a related donor, was CMV-positive, and had no GVHD. Part of the T cell pool may stem from the graft donor. CDR3 bases: TGTGCCAGCAGCCCTAGGACAGGAGAAAGCTACGAGCAGTACTTC. Its protein is CASSPRTGESYEQYF.